This entry describes one T cell receptor beta chain. No antigen is known for it. Sequencing was performed with immunoSEQ multiplex PCR; in TCRdb, only in-frame clones are kept and a portion is missing. The sample yields tens of thousands of clones, around 70% seen once. Sequencing in the ViraFEST assay came after antigen-specific CD4+ T cells had been expanded with viral peptide pools, which were used to stimulate PBMC. Cells that had been cultured for roughly 9 days were the source of isolated CD4+ T cells. All participants had two doses of either the BNT162b2 or mRNA-1273 vaccine. Absence of prior SARS-CoV-2 infection characterized the vaccine recipients, who showed negative nucleocapsid antibodies. Cultures got half-medium changes with IL-2 on days 3 and 7. This sample was included in a study of vaccination effects on CD4 cells after COVID-19. About the study: The median interval between the second dose and post-vaccine sampling was 72 days.

The TCR comes from a human donor who received a COVID-19 vaccine. Sequenced here: CD4+ T cells from PBMCs cultured with SARS-CoV-2 spike peptides, sampled after COVID-19 vaccination.

The DNA for the CDR3 is TGTGCCAGCACCCTGGGGCCTGGTTGGAACGAGCAGTACTTC. It codes for CASTLGPGWNEQYF. This chain links TRBV6-5 with TRBJ2-7, with D possibly matching TRBD1 (5 bases). The CDR3 runs to 14 residues. V was shortened by 7 bases and J by 5 bases, with 18 bases between the two germline ends. In germline, CDR1 is MNHEY, CDR2 SVGAGI.